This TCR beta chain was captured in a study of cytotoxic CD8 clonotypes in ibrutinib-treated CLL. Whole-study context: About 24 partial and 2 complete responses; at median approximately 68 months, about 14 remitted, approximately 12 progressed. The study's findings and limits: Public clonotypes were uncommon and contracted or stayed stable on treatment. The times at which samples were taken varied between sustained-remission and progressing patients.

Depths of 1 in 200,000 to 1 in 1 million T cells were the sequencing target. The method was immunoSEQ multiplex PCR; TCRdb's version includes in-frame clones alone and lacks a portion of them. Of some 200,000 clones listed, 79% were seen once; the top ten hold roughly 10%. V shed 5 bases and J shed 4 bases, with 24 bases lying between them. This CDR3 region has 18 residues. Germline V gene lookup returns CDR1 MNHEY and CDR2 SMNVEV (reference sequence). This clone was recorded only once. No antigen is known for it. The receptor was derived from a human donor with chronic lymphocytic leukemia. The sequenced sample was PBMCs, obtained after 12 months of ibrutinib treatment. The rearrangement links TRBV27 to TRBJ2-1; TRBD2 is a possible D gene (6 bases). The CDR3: CASSTMGAGWGVYNEQFF. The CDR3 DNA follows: TGTGCCAGCAGTACTATGGGCGCAGGGTGGGGGGTTTACAATGAGCAGTTCTTC.